These T cell receptor beta chains were read from a single sample in a study of T-cell memory formation after mild COVID-19. MiXCR was run by TCRdb on the 5' RACE reads, yielding one entry per CDR3 protein. The sample lists 350,000 to 500,000 distinct CDR3 sequences; roughly 20% were seen once. The sample taken for sequencing was PBMCs or a T cell subset sorted from them (not recorded which). These receptor sequences come from an adult woman who had mild COVID-19 (a few samples of this study predate the infection). Cell type and time point are not known. Each CDR3 is given without its conserved first and last residue. Fields, in order: CDR3 length, J gene, V gene, D gene, CDR3 protein. A D gene is named only where the DNA matches it firmly.

CDR3 length: 12
J gene: TRBJ2-1
V gene: TRBV19
D gene: NA
CDR3 protein: ASSILGAINEQF

CDR3 length: 11
J gene: TRBJ1-2
V gene: TRBV29-1
D gene: NA
CDR3 protein: SVEGGGVAGYT

CDR3 length: 13
J gene: TRBJ1-2
V gene: TRBV12-3/TRBV12-4
D gene: NA
CDR3 protein: ASSPGTANLYGYT

CDR3 length: 12
J gene: TRBJ1-1
V gene: TRBV19
D gene: NA
CDR3 protein: ASRLGVMNTEAF

CDR3 length: 13
J gene: TRBJ1-2
V gene: TRBV29-1
D gene: TRBD1
CDR3 protein: SVEVRGRTGQGYT

CDR3 length: 12
J gene: TRBJ2-7
V gene: TRBV6-1
D gene: TRBD2
CDR3 protein: ASSVLGLGYEQY

CDR3 length: 13
J gene: TRBJ2-7
V gene: TRBV12-3/TRBV12-4
D gene: TRBD2
CDR3 protein: ASSLSAGGPNEQY

CDR3 length: 13
J gene: TRBJ2-1
V gene: TRBV19
D gene: TRBD2
CDR3 protein: ASSTSGGTYNEQF

CDR3 length: 13
J gene: TRBJ2-1
V gene: TRBV19
D gene: TRBD2
CDR3 protein: ASSTRFSGTGEQF

CDR3 length: 14
J gene: TRBJ2-2
V gene: TRBV4-3
D gene: NA
CDR3 protein: ASSQPRVLHTGELF

CDR3 length: 13
J gene: TRBJ1-1
V gene: TRBV18
D gene: NA
CDR3 protein: ASSPSMGRNTEAF

CDR3 length: 13
J gene: TRBJ2-3
V gene: TRBV27
D gene: NA
CDR3 protein: ASRSDWAPTDTQY

CDR3 length: 12
J gene: TRBJ1-2
V gene: TRBV7-2
D gene: NA
CDR3 protein: ASSFPGQVRGYT

CDR3 length: 13
J gene: TRBJ1-1
V gene: TRBV12-3/TRBV12-4
D gene: TRBD1
CDR3 protein: ASSLDRGKNTEAF